This TCR beta chain is from a study of blood T cell repertoires in COVID-19. Sequencing was performed with immunoSEQ multiplex PCR; in TCRdb, only in-frame clones are kept and a portion is missing. The repertoire holds over 250,000 clones, with over 75% as singletons. V was pared by 0 bases and J by 2 bases, with 2 bases of the junction left unmatched. Germline V gives CDR1 SGHNT, CDR2 YYREEE (reference sequence). The CDR3 is 14 amino acids. Sequenced material: peripheral blood. The origin of this receptor is a woman aged 50 to 60 with acute or convalescent COVID-19. V and J are TRBV5-4 and TRBJ2-7; 7 nucleotides line up with TRBD2. CDR3 loop: CASSLVGRAYEQYF. The CDR3 coding sequence is TGTGCCAGCAGCTTGGTAGGGAGGGCCTACGAGCAGTACTTC.